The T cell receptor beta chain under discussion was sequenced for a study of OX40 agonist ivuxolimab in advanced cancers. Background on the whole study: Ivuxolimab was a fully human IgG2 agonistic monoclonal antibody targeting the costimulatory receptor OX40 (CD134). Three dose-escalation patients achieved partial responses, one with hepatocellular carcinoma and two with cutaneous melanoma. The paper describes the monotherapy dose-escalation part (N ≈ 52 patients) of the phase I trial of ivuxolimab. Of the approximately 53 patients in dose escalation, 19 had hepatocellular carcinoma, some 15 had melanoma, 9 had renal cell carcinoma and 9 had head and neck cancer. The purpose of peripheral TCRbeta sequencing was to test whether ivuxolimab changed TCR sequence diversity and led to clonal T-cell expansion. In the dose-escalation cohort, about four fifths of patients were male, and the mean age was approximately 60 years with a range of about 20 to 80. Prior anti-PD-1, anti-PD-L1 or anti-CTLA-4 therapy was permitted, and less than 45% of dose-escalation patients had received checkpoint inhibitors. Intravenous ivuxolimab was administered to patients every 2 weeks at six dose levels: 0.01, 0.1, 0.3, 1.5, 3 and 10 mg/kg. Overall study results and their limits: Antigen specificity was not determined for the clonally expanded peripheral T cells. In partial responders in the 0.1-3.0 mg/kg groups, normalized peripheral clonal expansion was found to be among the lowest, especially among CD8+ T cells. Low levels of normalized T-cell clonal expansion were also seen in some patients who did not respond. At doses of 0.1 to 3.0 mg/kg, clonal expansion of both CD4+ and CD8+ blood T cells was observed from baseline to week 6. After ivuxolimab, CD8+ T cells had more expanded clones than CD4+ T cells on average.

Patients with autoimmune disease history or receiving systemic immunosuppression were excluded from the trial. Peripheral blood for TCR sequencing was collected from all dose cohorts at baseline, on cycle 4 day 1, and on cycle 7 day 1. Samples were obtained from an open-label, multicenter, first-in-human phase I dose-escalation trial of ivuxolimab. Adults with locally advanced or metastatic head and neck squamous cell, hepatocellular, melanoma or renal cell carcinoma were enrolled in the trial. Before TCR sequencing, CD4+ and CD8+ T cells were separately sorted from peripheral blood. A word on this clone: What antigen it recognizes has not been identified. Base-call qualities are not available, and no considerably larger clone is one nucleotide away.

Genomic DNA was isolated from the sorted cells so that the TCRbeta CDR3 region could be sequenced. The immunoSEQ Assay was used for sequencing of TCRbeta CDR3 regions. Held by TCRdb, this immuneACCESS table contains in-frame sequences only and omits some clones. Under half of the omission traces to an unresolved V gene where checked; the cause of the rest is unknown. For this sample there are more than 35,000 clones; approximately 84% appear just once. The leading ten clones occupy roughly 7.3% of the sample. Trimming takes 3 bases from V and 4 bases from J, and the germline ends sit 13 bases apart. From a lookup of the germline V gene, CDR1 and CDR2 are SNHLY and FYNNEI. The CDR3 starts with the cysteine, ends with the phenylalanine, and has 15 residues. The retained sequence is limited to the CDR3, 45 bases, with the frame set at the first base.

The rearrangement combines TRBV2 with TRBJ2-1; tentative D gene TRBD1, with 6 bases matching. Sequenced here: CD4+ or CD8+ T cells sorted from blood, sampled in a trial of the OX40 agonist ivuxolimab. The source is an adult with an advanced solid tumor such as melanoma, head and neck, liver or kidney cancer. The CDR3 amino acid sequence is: CASSDGTGTYNEQFF. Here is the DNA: TGTGCCAGCAGTGATGGAACAGGGACGTACAATGAGCAGTTCTTC.